These 16 T cell receptor beta chains were sequenced from one sample in a study of blood T cell repertoires in COVID-19. Repertoires were generated with immunoSEQ multiplex PCR, while TCRdb's copy carries only in-frame clones and drops some. The sample records approximately 190,000 clones, 86% being singletons. Material for sequencing was PBMCs or T cells enriched from blood (not recorded which). The receptors were sampled from a middle-aged woman in a cohort exposed to, infected with or recovered from COVID-19 (not recorded which).

The V and J genes are TRBV27 and TRBJ1-4; D is ambiguous. The CDR3 length is 17 residues. V was pared by 5 bases and J by 0 bases, with 16 bases between. CDR1 and CDR2 from the germline V gene are MNHEY and SMNVEV (reference sequence). CDR3 bases: TGTGCCAGCAGTCGTTTTGCTCCTCCAGCAACTAATGAAAAACTGTTTTTT. This gives the protein CASSRFAPPATNEKLFF.

This chain links TRBV19 with TRBJ2-1; D unresolved. CDR1 and CDR2 (germline): LNHDA, SQIVND (reference sequence). CDR3 length: 16 residues. V was trimmed by 3 bases and J by 0 bases, leaving 12 bases between them. The CDR3 spells CASSISAASSYNEQFF. DNA of the CDR3: TGTGCCAGTAGTATCTCGGCGGCCAGCTCCTACAATGAGCAGTTCTTC.

The rearrangement joins TRBV27 to TRBJ1-2, with TRBD1 identical over 11 bases. The V segment lost 4 bases and the J segment 7 bases; nucleotides outside the gene matches: 5. CDR1 is MNHEY, CDR2 SMNVEV, per germline (reference sequence). The CDR3 extends over 14 amino acids. CDR3 amino acids: CASSYGGQGGGYTF. The DNA for the CDR3 is TGTGCCAGCAGTTATGGGGGACAGGGGGGTGGCTACACCTTC.

V is TRBV21-1 and J is TRBJ2-5; TRBD2, the D gene given by the table, was not confirmed from the DNA. TRBV21-1 is designated a pseudogene. The CDR3 length is 16 residues. Written as DNA, the CDR3 is TGTGCCAGCAGCAAAGCAGGACGGGAGGTCAGGAAGACCCAGTACTTC. Residues: CASSKAGREVRKTQYF.

The chain employs TRBV24-1 and TRBJ2-1; TRBD2 agrees at 14 bases. V gave up 5 bases and J gave up 8 bases; unmatched junction bases: 16. From germline, CDR1 is KGHDR and CDR2 SFDVKD. The CDR3 spans 19 residues. The CDR3 spells CATSVPGLAGEYRVDEQFF. CDR3 in DNA: TGTGCCACCAGTGTTCCGGGACTAGCGGGGGAGTATCGAGTCGATGAGCAGTTCTTC.

The gene calls are TRBV3-1 (or the pseudogene TRBV3-2) and TRBJ2-7, with 10 positions matching TRBD2. This CDR3 has 15 amino acids. Germline V gene data show CDR1 as LGHDT and CDR2 as YNNKEL (reference sequence). The J segment lost 7 bases and the V segment lost 1 base, leaving 7 bases of the junction unmatched. The CDR3 DNA sequence: TGTGCCAGCAGCCAAGTAGCGGGAGGTCCGGGGGAGCAGTACTTC. Its protein is CASSQVAGGPGEQYF.

The CDR3 nucleotides read TGTGCCAGTAGTTACAGGGTCGCAGCTGAAGCTTTCTTT. Its translation: CASSYRVAAEAFF. The chain carries TRBV19 and TRBJ1-1; a weak D match, TRBD1 (6 bases). Germline assignment: CDR1 LNHDA and CDR2 SQIVND (reference sequence). V was clipped by 5 bases and J by 6 bases, with 13 bases between them. The CDR3 is 13 residues long.

This clone has just one count. The rearrangement uses TRBV2 and TRBJ1-1; D perhaps matches TRBD1 (5 bases). The CDR3 covers 14 residues. Germline V gene sequence: CDR1 SNHLY, CDR2 FYNNEI. V was cut by 2 bases and J by 1 base, with 8 bases left in between. CDR3 coding DNA: TGTGCCAGCAGTGAACGGGGGACGAACACTGAAGCTTTCTTT. It is translated as CASSERGTNTEAFF. The full variable domain, rest sourced from reference TRBV2 and TRBJ1-1, is EPEVTQTPSHQVTQMGQEVILRCVPISNHLYFYWYRQILGQKVEFLVSFYNNEISEKSEIFDDQFSVERPDGSNFTLKIRSTKLEDSAMYFCASSERGTNTEAFFGQGTRLTVV.

The V and J genes are TRBV13 and TRBJ1-5; possibly TRBD1 for D (6 bases). V was shortened by 0 bases and J by 6 bases, with 12 bases between the two germline ends. Germline V gene lookup returns CDR1 PRHDT and CDR2 FYEKMQ (reference sequence). This CDR3 region has 15 residues. The CDR3 coding sequence is TGTGCCAGCAGCTTAGGCCCAGGGGCAGGTCAGCCCCAGCATTTT. Its translation is CASSLGPGAGQPQHF. The full variable domain, its missing parts supplied by reference TRBV13 and TRBJ1-5, is AAGVIQSPRHLIKEKRETATLKCYPIPRHDTVYWYQQGPGQDPQFLISFYEKMQSDKGSIPDRFSAQQFSDYHSELNMSSLELGDSALYFCASSLGPGAGQPQHFGDGTRLSIL.

The V call is TRBV27, the J call TRBJ1-1; D perhaps matches TRBD1 (6 bases). Per germline, CDR1 MNHEY and CDR2 SMNVEV (reference sequence). This CDR3 contains 15 residues. V gave up 6 bases and J gave up 1 base, with 15 bases separating them. In DNA form, the CDR3 reads TGTGCCAGCAGCCTCTATGGGACAACGAACACTGAAGCTTTCTTT. Protein sequence: CASSLYGTTNTEAFF.

This clone has just a few counts. V usage is TRBV5-1 and J usage is TRBJ1-2; 7 positions match TRBD1. The CDR3 runs to 14 residues. V lost 2 bases, J lost 7 bases, and 8 bases stayed unmatched. CDR1 and CDR2 (germline): SGHRS, YFSETQ. CDR3 sequence (DNA): TGCGCCAGCAGCTTTGAAGGGGGCAAGTCTGGCTACACCTTC. It codes for CASSFEGGKSGYTF.

The chain uses TRBV6-2 or TRBV6-3 and TRBJ2-2; D possibly corresponds to TRBD1 (6 bases). Deletions cut 4 bases from V and 4 bases from J, with 10 bases between. The CDR3 consists of 14 residues. Germline V gene sequence: CDR1 MNHEY, CDR2 SVGEGT. The chain's CDR3 is CASSSGQTTGELFF. The DNA for the CDR3 is TGTGCCAGCAGTTCCGGACAGACCACCGGGGAGCTGTTTTTT.

The genes are TRBV6-4 and TRBJ1-6; D uncertain. This CDR3 has 15 residues. Germline CDR1 is MRHNA and CDR2 is SNTAGT. V shed 2 bases and J shed 7 bases, with 12 bases lying between them. The CDR3: CASSDAGRENSPLHF. The DNA of the CDR3 is TGTGCCAGCAGTGACGCCGGACGGGAAAATTCACCCCTCCACTTT.

The chain combines TRBV19 with TRBJ2-5; D is unresolved. The V and J ends lost 4 bases and 7 bases respectively, with 10 bases between them. This CDR3 is 12 amino acids long. Germline values: CDR1 LNHDA, CDR2 SQIVND (reference sequence). This chain's CDR3 is CASSSRLRTQYF. In DNA, the CDR3 is TGTGCCAGTAGTAGCAGGCTTCGGACCCAGTACTTC.

The chain carries TRBV11-2 and TRBJ2-7; the D gene is possibly TRBD1 (6 bases). The germline V gene encodes CDR1 SGHAT and CDR2 FQNNGV. The V gene lost 1 base and the J gene lost 0 bases, with 10 bases spanning the gap. The CDR3 totals 15 residues. CDR3 protein: CASSLARGSSYEQYF. CDR3 in DNA: TGTGCCAGCAGCTTAGCGAGGGGGAGCTCCTACGAGCAGTACTTC.

This clone has just one count. This sequence joins TRBV5-1 and TRBJ2-3, with 8 positions matching TRBD2. The trim removed 0 bases at V and 8 bases at J, leaving 8 bases unmatched. The CDR3 spans 15 residues. Germline V gene data show CDR1 as SGHRS and CDR2 as YFSETQ. CDR3 residues: CASSLGSGKGGTQYF. The CDR3 bases are TGCGCCAGCAGCTTGGGTAGCGGGAAAGGAGGTACGCAGTATTTT.